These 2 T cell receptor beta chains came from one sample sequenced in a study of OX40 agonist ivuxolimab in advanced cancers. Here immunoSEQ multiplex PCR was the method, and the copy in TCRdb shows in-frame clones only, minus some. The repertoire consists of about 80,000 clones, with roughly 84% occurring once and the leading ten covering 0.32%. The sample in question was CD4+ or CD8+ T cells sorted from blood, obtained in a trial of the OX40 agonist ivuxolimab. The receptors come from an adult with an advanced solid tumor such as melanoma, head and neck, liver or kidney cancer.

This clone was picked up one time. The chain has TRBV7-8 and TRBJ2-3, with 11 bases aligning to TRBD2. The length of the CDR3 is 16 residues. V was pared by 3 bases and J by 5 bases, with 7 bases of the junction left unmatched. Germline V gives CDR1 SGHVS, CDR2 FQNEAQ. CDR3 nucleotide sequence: TGTGCCAGCAGCTTGACTAGCGGGGTTTTATTAGATACGCAGTATTTT. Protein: CASSLTSGVLLDTQYF. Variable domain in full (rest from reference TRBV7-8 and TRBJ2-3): GAGVSQSPRYKVAKRGQDVALRCDPISGHVSLFWYQQALGQGPEFLTYFQNEAQLDKSGLPSDRFFAERPEGSVSTLKIQRTQQEDSAVYLCASSLTSGVLLDTQYFGPGTRLTVL.

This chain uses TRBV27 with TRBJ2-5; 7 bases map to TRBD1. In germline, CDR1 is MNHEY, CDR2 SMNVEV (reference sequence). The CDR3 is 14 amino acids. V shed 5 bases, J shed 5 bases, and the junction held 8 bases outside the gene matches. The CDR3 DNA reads TGTGCCAGCAGTATTGACAGGGCGCGGGAGACCCAGTACTTC. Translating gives CASSIDRARETQYF.